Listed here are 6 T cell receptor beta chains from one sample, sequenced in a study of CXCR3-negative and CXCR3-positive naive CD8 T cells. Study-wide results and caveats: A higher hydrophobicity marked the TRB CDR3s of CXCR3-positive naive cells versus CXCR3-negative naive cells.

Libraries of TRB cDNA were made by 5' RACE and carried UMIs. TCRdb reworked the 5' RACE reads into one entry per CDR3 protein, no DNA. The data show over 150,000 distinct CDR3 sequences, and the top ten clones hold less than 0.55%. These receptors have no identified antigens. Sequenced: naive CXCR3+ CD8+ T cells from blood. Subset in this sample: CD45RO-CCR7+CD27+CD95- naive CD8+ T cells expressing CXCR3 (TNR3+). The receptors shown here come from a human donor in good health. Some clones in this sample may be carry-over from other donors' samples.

This CDR3 reads CASTGLAGADTQYF. The rearrangement joins TRBV12-3 or TRBV12-4 to TRBJ2-3; checking the TCRdb D call of TRBD2 is not possible without DNA. This CDR3 is built from 14 residues.

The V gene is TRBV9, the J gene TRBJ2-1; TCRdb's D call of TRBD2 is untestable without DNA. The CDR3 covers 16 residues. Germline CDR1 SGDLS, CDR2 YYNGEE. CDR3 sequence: CASSASGRAEGDEQFF.

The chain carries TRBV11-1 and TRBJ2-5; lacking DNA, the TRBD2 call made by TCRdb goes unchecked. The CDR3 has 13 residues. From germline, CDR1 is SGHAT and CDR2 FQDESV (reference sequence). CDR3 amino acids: CASSRGPQETQYF.

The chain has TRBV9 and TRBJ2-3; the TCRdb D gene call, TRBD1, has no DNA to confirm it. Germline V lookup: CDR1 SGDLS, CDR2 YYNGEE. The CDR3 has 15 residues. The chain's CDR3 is CASSVKGTEADTQYF.

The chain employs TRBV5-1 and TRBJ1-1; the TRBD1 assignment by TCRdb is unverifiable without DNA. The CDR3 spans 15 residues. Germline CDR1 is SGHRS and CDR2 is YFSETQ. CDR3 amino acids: CASSQGQAMNTEAFF. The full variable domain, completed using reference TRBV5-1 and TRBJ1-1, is KAGVTQTPRYLIKTRGQQVTLSCSPISGHRSVSWYQQTPGQGLQFLFEYFSETQRNKGNFPGRFSGRQFSNSRSEMNVSTLELGDSALYLCASSQGQAMNTEAFFGQGTRLTVV.

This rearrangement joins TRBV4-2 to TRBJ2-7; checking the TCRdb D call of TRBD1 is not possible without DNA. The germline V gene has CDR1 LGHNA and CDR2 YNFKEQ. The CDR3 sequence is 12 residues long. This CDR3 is CASSQPGWEQYF.